Each of the 7 T cell receptor beta chains below was sequenced from the same sample in a study of blood T cells in healthy people across ages. Primers used in a second PCR of roughly 6 to 12 cycles were a sample-barcoded 5' primer and a J-beta primer mix. TCRdb ran MiXCR on the 5' RACE reads and lists one entry per CDR3 protein. The repertoire holds about 1.8 million distinct CDR3 sequences, with approximately 50% as singletons. The sample was blood. The source of these receptors is a woman between 35 and 50 years old in good health.

J is TRBJ2-3 and V is TRBV6-2 or TRBV6-3, with D possibly TRBD1 on 6 matching bases. Germline V gene lookup returns CDR1 MNHEY and CDR2 SVGEGT. The ends were cut back, 7 bases at V and 1 base at J, with 21 bases in the middle. The CDR3 has 17 residues. The CDR3 DNA reads as TGTGCCAGCAATGTCCGCGAGGGGGAATCTGGCACAGATACGCAGTATTTT. The encoded protein is CASNVREGESGTDTQYF.

The J gene is TRBJ2-1, the V gene TRBV20-1; 7 nucleotides line up with TRBD2. Per the germline V gene, CDR1 is DFQATT and CDR2 is SNEGSKA (reference sequence). Trimming at V came to 6 bases and at J to 6 bases, leaving 14 bases not matched to a gene. CDR3 length: 15 amino acids. The CDR3 bases are TGCAGTGCAACGGGAGGAGCGGGGCATTTCAATGAGCAGTTCTTC. Translated: CSATGGAGHFNEQFF.

This clonotype has a handful of counts. V gene TRBV29-1 combines with J gene TRBJ2-7; 11 bases align to TRBD2. Germline V gives CDR1 SQVTM, CDR2 ANQGSEA. This CDR3 region has 16 residues. J gave up 3 bases and V 3 bases, and 10 bases lay outside the gene matches. This CDR3 is CSVDQYGGTSGYEQYF. The CDR3 DNA reads as TGCAGCGTTGACCAATATGGGGGGACTAGCGGCTACGAGCAGTACTTC.

The V call is TRBV5-8, the J call TRBJ2-5; 8 bases fit TRBD1. This CDR3 is built from 15 residues. Germline lookup yields CDR1 SGHTS and CDR2 YDEGEE. V trimming: 2 bases; J trimming: 2 bases; junction bases outside the gene matches: 5. Here the CDR3 DNA reads TGTGCCAGCAGCTTTCCCAGGGGGCTGCAAGAGACCCAGTACTTC. Translation: CASSFPRGLQETQYF.

Many counts were recorded for this clonotype. This chain connects TRBV5-4 to TRBJ2-4; 8 bases map to TRBD1. The CDR3 has 15 residues. The trim removed 4 bases at V and 7 bases at J, leaving 10 bases unmatched. Germline CDR1 SGHNT, CDR2 YYREEE (reference sequence). In DNA form, the CDR3 reads TGTGCCAGCAGCAAGGCGGACAGGGAAGGGAACATTCAGTACTTC. It is translated as CASSKADREGNIQYF.

This chain's CDR3 is CSATLAGNQETQYF. CDR3 DNA: TGCAGTGCTACACTAGCGGGGAACCAAGAGACCCAGTACTTC. The chain is built from TRBV20-1 and TRBJ2-5; TRBD2 aligns across 10 bases. This CDR3 is built from 14 residues. The germline gives CDR1 DFQATT, CDR2 SNEGSKA (reference sequence). With V trimmed by 4 bases and J by 0 bases, 2 bases remained unmatched.

This rearrangement joins TRBV7-2 to TRBJ1-4, with a weak D call TRBD1 (6 bases). Germline V gene sequence: CDR1 SGHTA, CDR2 FQGNSA. The CDR3 is 16 amino acids. V lost 1 base and J 3 bases, leaving 12 bases between the germline ends. CDR3 in DNA: TGTGCCAGCAGCTTAGTTAGGACAGTATCTAATGAAAAACTGTTTTTT. It codes for CASSLVRTVSNEKLFF.